The clone carrying this TCR beta chain was seen only a few times. Its antigen is as yet unknown. The treatment: roughly 10-day PBMC culture with coronavirus spike peptide pools or control peptides (ViraFEST assay). Antigen-specific T cells were expanded with peptide pools by ViraFEST, and TCRs were then sequenced. These data are taken from a study of vaccination and CD4 T cells after COVID-19. Whole-study context: No peptide, an HIV-1 Nef pool, or a CEFX pool was what each control culture received.

General study points: Convalescent patients had 304 of 307 vaccine-specific clones showing spike mono-reactivity. A median approximately 83% of convalescent patients' SARS-CoV-2-reactive clones emerged only after vaccination.

In germline, CDR1 is SGHDT, CDR2 YYEEEE. The CDR3 contains 14 residues. J gave up 5 bases and V 3 bases, and 4 bases lay outside the gene matches. Cultured CD4+ T cells had their DNA profiled by the Oncomine TCR Beta short-read assay. TCRdb reprocessed the PCR reads via MiXCR and lists one record per CDR3 protein. The sample contains around 3,700 distinct CDR3 sequences, 20% to 25% of which appear only once. Material for sequencing was CD4+ T cells from blood, cultured in vitro. The chain combines TRBV5-6 with TRBJ2-2, with TRBD1 identical over 7 bases. The TCR was taken from a human donor who had recovered from COVID-19. The DNA of the CDR3 is TGTGCCAGCAGCTCGGGACAGCCTACCGGGGAGCTGTTTTTT. Amino acid sequence: CASSSGQPTGELFF.